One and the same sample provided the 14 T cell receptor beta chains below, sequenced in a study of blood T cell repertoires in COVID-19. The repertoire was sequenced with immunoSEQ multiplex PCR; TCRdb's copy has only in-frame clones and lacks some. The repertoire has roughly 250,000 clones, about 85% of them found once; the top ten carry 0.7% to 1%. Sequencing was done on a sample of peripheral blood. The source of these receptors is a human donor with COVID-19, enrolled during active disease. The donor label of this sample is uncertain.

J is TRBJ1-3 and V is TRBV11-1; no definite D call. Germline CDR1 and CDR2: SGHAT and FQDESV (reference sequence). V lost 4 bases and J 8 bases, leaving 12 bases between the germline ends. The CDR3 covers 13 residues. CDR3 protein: CASSSYNRDTIYF. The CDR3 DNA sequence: TGTGCCAGCAGCTCATACAACCGGGACACCATATATTTT.

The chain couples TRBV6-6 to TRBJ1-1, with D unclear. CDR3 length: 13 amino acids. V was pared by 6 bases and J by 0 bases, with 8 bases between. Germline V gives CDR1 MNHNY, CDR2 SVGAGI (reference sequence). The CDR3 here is CASSVELNTEAFF. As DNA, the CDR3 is TGTGCCAGCAGCGTAGAGCTGAACACTGAAGCTTTCTTT.

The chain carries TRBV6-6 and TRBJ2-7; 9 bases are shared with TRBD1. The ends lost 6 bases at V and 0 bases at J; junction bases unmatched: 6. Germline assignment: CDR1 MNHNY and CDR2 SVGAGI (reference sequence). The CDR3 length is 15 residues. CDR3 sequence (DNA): TGTGCCAGCAGCTCCGGACAGGGGAGCTCCTACGAGCAGTACTTC. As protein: CASSSGQGSSYEQYF.

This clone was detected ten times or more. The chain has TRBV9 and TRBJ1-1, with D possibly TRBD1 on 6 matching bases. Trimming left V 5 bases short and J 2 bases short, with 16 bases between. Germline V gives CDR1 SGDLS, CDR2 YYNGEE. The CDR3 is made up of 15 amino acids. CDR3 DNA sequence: TGTGCCAGCAGGGTTTTAGACAGGAGTAACACTGAAGCTTTCTTT. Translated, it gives CASRVLDRSNTEAFF.

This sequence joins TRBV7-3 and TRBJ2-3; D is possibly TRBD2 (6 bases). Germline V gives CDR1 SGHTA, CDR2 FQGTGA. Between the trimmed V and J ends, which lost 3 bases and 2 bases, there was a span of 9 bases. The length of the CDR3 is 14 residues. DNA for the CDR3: TGTGCCAGCAGCTTTCTAGCGAACACAGATACGCAGTATTTT. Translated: CASSFLANTDTQYF.

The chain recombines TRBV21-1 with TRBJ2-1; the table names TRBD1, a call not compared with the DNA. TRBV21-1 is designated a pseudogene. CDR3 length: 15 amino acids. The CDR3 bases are TGTGCCAGCAGCAAAACGGACAGAAGCTACAATGAGCAGTTCTTC. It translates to CASSKTDRSYNEQFF.

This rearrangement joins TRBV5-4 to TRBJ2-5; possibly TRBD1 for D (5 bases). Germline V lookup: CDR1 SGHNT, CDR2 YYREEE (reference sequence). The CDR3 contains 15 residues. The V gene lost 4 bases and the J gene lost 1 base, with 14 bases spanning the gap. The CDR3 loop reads CASSEDIRAQETQYF. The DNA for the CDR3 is TGTGCCAGCAGCGAGGACATTCGGGCCCAAGAGACCCAGTACTTC.

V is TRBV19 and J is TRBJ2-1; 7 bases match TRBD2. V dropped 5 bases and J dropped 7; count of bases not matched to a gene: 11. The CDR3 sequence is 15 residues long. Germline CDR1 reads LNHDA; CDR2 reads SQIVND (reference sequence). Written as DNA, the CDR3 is TGTGCCAGTAGTCCGAGAGGGAGGGGACTTAATGAGCAGTTCTTC. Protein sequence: CASSPRGRGLNEQFF.

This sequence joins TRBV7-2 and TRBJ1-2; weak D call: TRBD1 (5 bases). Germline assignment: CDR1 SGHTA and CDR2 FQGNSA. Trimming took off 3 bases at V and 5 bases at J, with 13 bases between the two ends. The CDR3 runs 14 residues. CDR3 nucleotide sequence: TGTGCCAGCAGCTTGGACACACAAGGGTATGGCTACACCTTC. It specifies CASSLDTQGYGYTF.

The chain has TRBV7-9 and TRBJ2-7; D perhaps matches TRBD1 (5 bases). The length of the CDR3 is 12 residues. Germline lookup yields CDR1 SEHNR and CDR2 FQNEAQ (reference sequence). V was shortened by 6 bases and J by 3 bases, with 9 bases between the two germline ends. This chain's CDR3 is CASSRQSYEQYF. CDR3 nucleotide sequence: TGTGCCAGCAGTCGACAGAGCTACGAGCAGTACTTC.

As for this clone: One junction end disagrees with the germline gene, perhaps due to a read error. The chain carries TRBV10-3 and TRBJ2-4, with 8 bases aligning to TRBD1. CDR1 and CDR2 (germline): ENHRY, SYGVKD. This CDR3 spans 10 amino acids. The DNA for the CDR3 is TGTGCCATCAGTGGAAACAGGGGGGACTTC. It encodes CAISGNRGDF.

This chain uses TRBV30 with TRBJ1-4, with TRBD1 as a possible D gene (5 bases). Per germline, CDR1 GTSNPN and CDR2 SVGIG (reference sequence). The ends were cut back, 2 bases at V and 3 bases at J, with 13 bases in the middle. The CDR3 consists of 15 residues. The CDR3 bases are TGTGCCTGGAGTTTTTCAGGGTATGCTAATGAAAAACTGTTTTTT. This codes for CAWSFSGYANEKLFF.

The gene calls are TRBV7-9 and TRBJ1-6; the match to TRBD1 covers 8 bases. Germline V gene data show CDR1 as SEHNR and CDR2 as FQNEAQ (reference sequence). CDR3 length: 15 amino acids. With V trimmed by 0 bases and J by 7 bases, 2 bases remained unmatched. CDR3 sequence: CASSLAGQGNSPLHF. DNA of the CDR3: TGTGCCAGCAGCTTAGCAGGACAGGGCAATTCACCCCTCCACTTT.

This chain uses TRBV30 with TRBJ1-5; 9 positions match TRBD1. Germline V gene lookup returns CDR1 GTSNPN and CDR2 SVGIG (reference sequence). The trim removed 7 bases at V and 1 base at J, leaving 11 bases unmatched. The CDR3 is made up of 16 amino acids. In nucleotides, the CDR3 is TGTGCCTATCAAACAGGGGGCGCCCGGAGCAATCAGCCCCAGCATTTT. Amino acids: CAYQTGGARSNQPQHF.